Sequencing of this T cell receptor beta chain was carried out in a study of blood T cell repertoires in COVID-19 (TCRdb year 2020). For the study in its entirety: Samples from collaborators originated in the United States, Italy and Spain and spanned both the acute and convalescent phases of COVID-19. A freely available public database, intended as a resource for researchers studying the immune response to SARS-CoV-2, is where the repertoires were released. Deeply sampled blood TCRbeta repertoires from subjects exposed to, actively infected with, or recovered from COVID-19 were included in the dataset. Where available, HLA class I and class II types were taken from metadata supplied by the sample provider and were not determined by assay-based typing. The samples were drawn from two sources: the first 160 participants of the ongoing ImmuneRACE study, and 1,000 to 1,500 subjects contributed by 6 global collaborators. The prospective study material was composed of cDNA or gDNA derived from T cells, B-cell-depleted T cells, or PBMCs. The sample metadata nearly always contained a de-identified subject ID, COVID-19 status, age in years and sex. Points the paper makes about the study in general: Clinical and demographic metadata were provided uncurated, with the amount varying by source and participant.

The junction shows trimming of 1 base on V and 2 bases on J, and the gene matches do not reach 6 bases of it. The germline V gene specifies LGHNA as CDR1 and YSLEER as CDR2. From cysteine to phenylalanine, the CDR3 is 16 amino acids long. Only the CDR3 region is kept as DNA, spanning 48 bases read in frame from base 1. The collaborating institutions used their own protocols to collect whole blood in K2EDTA tubes. For TCRbeta analysis, collaborator samples were shipped as frozen whole blood, as isolated PBMCs, or as DNA extracted from either sample type. TCRbeta CDR3 regions were amplified from genomic DNA using the immunoSEQ Assay, a bias-controlled multiplex PCR. In the paper's pipeline: Nucleated cell counts per sample were estimated from amplification of reference gene primers within the assay. To quantify the absolute abundance of each unique TCRbeta CDR3 rearrangement, sequence reads were collapsed and filtered. For each sample, productive Simpson clonality was calculated as the square root of Simpson's diversity index across productive rearrangements. Not all clones reach the TCRdb copy of this immuneACCESS table, which keeps in-frame sequences only. Checked studies attribute under half of the gap to unresolved V genes and leave the rest unexplained. Clonal size and the V and J genes are those of that table, whereas D and trimming came from the DNA. Across this sample there are approximately 230,000 clones, with 70% to 90% seen only once. Clones ranked in the top ten supply roughly 3% of the sample.

Comment on this clone: Its antigen has not been determined. No base-level quality is on record; no much larger clone is a single base apart.

The rearrangement combines TRBV4-3 with TRBJ2-5; 8 central bases correspond to TRBD1. This receptor was identified in a man younger than 35 with active or convalescent COVID-19. Sample: peripheral blood. CDR3 sequence: CASSQGLDRDQETQYF. The nucleotides are TGCGCCAGCAGCCAAGGATTGGACAGGGATCAAGAGACCCAGTACTTC.